This T cell receptor beta chain appears in the sequencing data of a study of CD8 T cells in Susac syndrome. The RNA, about 0.5 to 1 ug, was put through reverse transcription using random hexamers. One entry per CDR3 protein results from TCRdb running MiXCR on the immunoSEQ multiplex PCR reads. This table has 210,000 or so distinct CDR3 sequences, approximately 94% appearing once. The CDR3 has 12 amino acids. The germline V and J ends were trimmed by 3 bases and 3 bases, with 5 bases remaining between them. The specimen sequenced was CD4+ T cells from PBMCs. The receptor comes from a human donor with Susac syndrome. V and J are TRBV12-3 or TRBV12-4 and TRBJ1-1; D gene unclear. This CDR3 reads CASSFGDTEAFF. In DNA, the CDR3 is TGTGCCAGCAGTTTCGGGGACACTGAAGCTTTCTTT.